This T cell receptor (beta chain) was identified in a study of shared clonotypes between healthy human individuals. TCRdb keeps only in-frame clones here, not all; method: immunoSEQ multiplex PCR. The sample carries over 1.4 million clones, over 95% recorded once. Germline V gives CDR1 MDHEN, CDR2 SYDVKM. V lost 2 bases to trimming and J lost 0 bases, with 9 bases between them. The length of the CDR3 is 15 residues. With respect to this clone: This same CDR3 is encoded by further DNA sequences in the sample.

The chain employs TRBV28 and TRBJ2-3, with D possibly matching TRBD2 (5 bases). Sequencing input: naive CD4+ T cells sorted from blood. Subset in this sample: CD45RA+ positively selected. The clonotype was recovered from a man between 25 and 39 years old in good health. The CDR3: CASSLGGSSTDTQYF. The CDR3 DNA is TGTGCCAGCAGTTTAGGCGGGTCTAGCACAGATACGCAGTATTTT. The complete variable domain, with remaining parts taken from reference TRBV28 and TRBJ2-3, reads DVKVTQSSRYLVKRTGEKVFLECVQDMDHENMFWYRQDPGLGLRLIYFSYDVKMKEKGDIPEGYSVSREKKERFSLILESASTNQTSMYLCASSLGGSSTDTQYFGPGTRLTVL.